This T cell receptor (beta chain) comes out of a study of blood T cells in healthy people across ages. Findings and caveats of the study: Higher naive T cell percentage went strongly together with higher TCR beta diversity.

This clonotype was counted ten times or more. Its cognate antigen is unknown. This CDR3 is built from 14 residues. Germline CDR1 and CDR2: MDHEN and SYDVKM. A sample-barcoded 5' primer and a J-beta primer mix were used in a second PCR of roughly 7 to 11 cycles. TCRdb reprocessed the 5' RACE reads with MiXCR, giving one entry per CDR3 protein. This table holds hundreds of thousands of distinct CDR3 sequences, 25% to 30% found once. This sequence originates from a woman aged 70 to 79 in good health. Sequencing was done on a sample of blood. V and J are TRBV28 and TRBJ2-5, with 8 bases matching TRBD1. The J call is doubtful: the DNA matches TRBJ2-7 better. CDR3 sequence (DNA): TGTGCCAGCAGAAGGACAGGGAAGGGCTCCGAGCAGTACTTC. Its protein product is CASRRTGKGSEQYF.